Presented here are 24 T cell receptor beta chains from one specimen sequenced in a study of blood T cell repertoires in COVID-19 (dated by TCRdb to about 2020). The library came from the immunoSEQ multiplex PCR assay. The source is immuneACCESS, and TCRdb retained only in-frame sequences with V and J called. Part of the clones is not carried over; for the studies checked, unresolved V genes explain less than half of this, and the remainder is unexplained. This sample lists roughly 66,000 clones; around 81% were detected once. Just over 4.5% of the sample is held by the ten biggest clonotypes. Sequencing was performed on peripheral blood. The receptor set was obtained from a woman in her sixties or seventies with acute or convalescent COVID-19.

The chain combines TRBV9 with TRBJ1-1; D possibly corresponds to TRBD1 (5 bases). The CDR3 contains 16 residues. V shed 0 bases and J shed 3 bases, with 15 bases lying between them. Germline loops: CDR1 SGDLS, CDR2 YYNGEE. The CDR3 DNA follows: TGTGCCAGCAGCGTAGATGGTTGGGGGGAATACACTGAAGCTTTCTTT. It translates to CASSVDGWGEYTEAFF.

The chain is built from TRBV9 and TRBJ1-6, with D tentatively TRBD1 (5 bases). This CDR3 is 12 amino acids long. Germline lookup yields CDR1 SGDLS and CDR2 YYNGEE. Trimming shortened V by 5 bases and J by 6 bases, and 6 bases separated the two germline ends. CDR3 region: CASSQGNSPLHF. CDR3 DNA sequence: TGTGCCAGCAGTCAGGGTAATTCACCCCTCCACTTT.

The chain employs TRBV5-4 and TRBJ1-6, with D possibly matching TRBD1 (5 bases). The germline V gene has CDR1 SGHNT and CDR2 YYREEE (reference sequence). The V gene lost 0 bases and the J gene lost 9 bases, with 10 bases spanning the gap. CDR3 size: 14 residues. This CDR3 is CASSLAGKGSPLHF. CDR3 bases: TGTGCCAGCAGCTTGGCAGGGAAGGGTTCACCCCTCCACTTT.

The table lists this clone with a few counts. The rearrangement uses TRBV6-5 and TRBJ1-5, with D possibly TRBD1 on 6 matching bases. The CDR3 totals 14 residues. The germline CDR1 and CDR2 sequences are MNHEY and SVGAGI. Trimming took 8 bases from V and 3 from J, leaving 14 bases between them. CDR3 DNA: TGTGCCAGCGAAAGGGGGGGAGTCAATCAGCCCCAGCATTTT. Its translation: CASERGGVNQPQHF.

This chain links TRBV5-4 with TRBJ1-1; D is possibly TRBD1 (5 bases). Germline V gene data show CDR1 as SGHNT and CDR2 as YYREEE (reference sequence). The CDR3 totals 12 residues. The ends were cut back, 8 bases at V and 5 bases at J, with 13 bases in the middle. The CDR3 DNA is TGTGCCAGTATCTCACCAGGGACTGAAGCTTTCTTT. As protein: CASISPGTEAFF.

This chain joins TRBV7-2 and TRBJ2-3; D might be TRBD1 (6 bases). CDR1 SGHTA and CDR2 FQGNSA come from the germline V gene. The CDR3 runs 15 residues. V was cut by 4 bases and J by 1 base, with 12 bases left in between. The CDR3: CASSYRVGGTDTQYF. In nucleotides, the CDR3 is TGTGCCAGCAGCTACAGGGTTGGGGGCACAGATACGCAGTATTTT. Full variable domain (missing parts from reference TRBV7-2 and TRBJ2-3): GAGVSQSPSNKVTEKGKDVELRCDPISGHTALYWYRQSLGQGLEFLIYFQGNSAPDKSGLPSDRFSAERTGGSVSTLTIQRTQQEDSAVYLCASSYRVGGTDTQYFGPGTRLTVL.

The chain is built from TRBV19 and TRBJ1-1, with 7 bases that match TRBD1. The junction had 10 bases not matched to a gene; V was cut back by 4 bases and J by 2 bases. The germline CDR1 and CDR2 sequences are LNHDA and SQIVND (reference sequence). CDR3 size: 16 residues. CDR3 coding DNA: TGTGCCAGTAGTAAGAGGACAGGAAGGGGAAACACTGAAGCTTTCTTT. Translated, it gives CASSKRTGRGNTEAFF.

The chain couples TRBV3-1 (or the pseudogene TRBV3-2) to TRBJ1-2, with D unclear. The germline V gene encodes CDR1 LGHDT and CDR2 YNNKEL (reference sequence). The germline V and J ends were trimmed by 0 bases and 6 bases, with 5 bases remaining between them. The CDR3 runs to 12 residues. CDR3 nucleotides: TGTGCCAGCAGCCAAGAGGAGAATGGCTACACCTTC. Amino acid sequence: CASSQEENGYTF.

The chain couples TRBV14 to TRBJ2-7, with 8 bases identical to TRBD1. Germline CDR1 is SGHDN and CDR2 is FVKESK. With 4 bases clipped from V and 0 bases from J, the junction kept 5 bases outside the gene matches. The CDR3 consists of 15 residues. The CDR3 nucleotides read TGTGCCAGCAGCCGTGCCGGACAGGGCTCCTACGAGCAGTACTTC. Its protein is CASSRAGQGSYEQYF. The variable domain in full, completed from reference TRBV14 and TRBJ2-7, reads EAGVTQFPSHSVIEKGQTVTLRCDPISGHDNLYWYRRVMGKEIKFLLHFVKESKQDESGMPNNRFLAERTGGTYSTLKVQPAELEDSGVYFCASSRAGQGSYEQYFGPGTRLTVT.

The chain joins TRBV2 to TRBJ1-3; D is perhaps TRBD1 (5 bases). CDR1 and CDR2 (germline): SNHLY, FYNNEI. The CDR3 length is 13 residues. Trimming took 6 bases from V and 10 from J, leaving 16 bases between them. CDR3 nucleotide sequence: TGTGCCAGCAGGCTGGGGACTGGGGAGACCATATATTTT. Its translation: CASRLGTGETIYF.

Here the CDR3 reads CATSRVGLAGEEQFF. The CDR3 DNA reads as TGTGCCACCAGCAGAGTTGGACTAGCGGGGGAAGAGCAGTTCTTC. The rearrangement joins TRBV15 to TRBJ2-1; 13 bases align to TRBD2. This CDR3 comprises 15 residues. J gave up 10 bases and V 1 base, and 4 bases lay outside the gene matches. Germline assignment: CDR1 LNHNV and CDR2 YYDKDF (reference sequence).

J is TRBJ2-7 and V is TRBV12-3 or TRBV12-4, with a weak D call TRBD1 (6 bases). V lost 7 bases to trimming and J lost 6 bases, with 10 bases between them. The CDR3 length is 11 residues. CDR3 sequence reads: CASKDSREQYF. The CDR3 bases are TGTGCCAGCAAGGACAGTCGCGAGCAGTACTTC.

V usage is TRBV19 and J usage is TRBJ1-2; the D gene is possibly TRBD1 (5 bases). Germline CDR1 LNHDA, CDR2 SQIVND (reference sequence). V dropped 5 bases and J dropped 1 base, with 14 bases sitting between them. The CDR3 is made up of 15 amino acids. The CDR3, as DNA: TGTGCCAGTAGTCAGCCTAAAGGGGTTAACTATGGCTACACCTTC. It specifies CASSQPKGVNYGYTF.

The chain recombines TRBV5-1 with TRBJ2-3; the D gene is possibly TRBD2 (5 bases). Trimming removed 5 bases from V and 0 bases from J, with 10 bases in between. This CDR3 spans 14 amino acids. Germline CDR1 reads SGHRS; CDR2 reads YFSETQ. CDR3 nucleotide sequence: TGCGCCAGCAGTGGGAGTCCTAGCACAGATACGCAGTATTTT. It yields the protein CASSGSPSTDTQYF.

This clone came up a few times. The chain carries TRBV9 and TRBJ2-2, with D possibly being TRBD1 (5 bases). Looked up from germline, CDR1 is SGDLS and CDR2 is YYNGEE. This CDR3 spans 17 amino acids. Between the trimmed V and J ends, which lost 4 bases and 0 bases, there was a span of 16 bases. The CDR3 sequence is CASSPTPGKSNTGELFF. Here the CDR3 DNA reads TGTGCCAGCAGCCCTACCCCAGGGAAATCGAACACCGGGGAGCTGTTTTTT.

The J gene is TRBJ2-1, the V gene TRBV5-6; 11 nucleotides align to TRBD2. Germline V gene sequence: CDR1 SGHDT, CDR2 YYEEEE. The J segment lost 7 bases and the V segment lost 4 bases, leaving 13 bases of the junction unmatched. The CDR3 extends over 17 amino acids. As DNA, the CDR3 is TGTGCCAGCAGCCGGACGTCGGTAGCGGGGGGGCGAAATGAGCAGTTCTTC. Translating gives CASSRTSVAGGRNEQFF.

The rearrangement joins TRBV5-1 to TRBJ2-5; no firm D call. Trimming stripped 5 bases from V and 3 bases from J, with 5 bases between. CDR3 length: 11 amino acids. Germline CDR1 and CDR2: SGHRS and YFSETQ. This chain's CDR3 is CASREEETQYF. DNA of the CDR3: TGCGCCAGCAGAGAGGAAGAGACCCAGTACTTC.

The chain couples TRBV3-1 (or the pseudogene TRBV3-2) to TRBJ1-2; TRBD1 matches 12 bases. V was pared by 3 bases and J by 7 bases, with 9 bases of the junction left unmatched. The CDR3 contains 16 residues. The germline CDR1 and CDR2 sequences are LGHDT and YNNKEL (reference sequence). The CDR3 protein is CASSQAGTGGAGGYTF. Written as DNA, the CDR3 is TGTGCCAGCAGCCAGGCCGGGACAGGGGGCGCGGGTGGCTACACCTTC.

V is TRBV5-1 and J is TRBJ2-5, with a possible D match to TRBD2 (7 bases). Germline CDR1 SGHRS, CDR2 YFSETQ. Between the trimmed V and J ends, which lost 0 bases and 4 bases, there was a span of 13 bases. CDR3 size: 15 residues. The CDR3 coding sequence is TGCGCCAGCAGCTTGGCGCTGGGGGGGCGAGAGACCCAGTACTTC. Its protein product is CASSLALGGRETQYF.

J is TRBJ2-6 and V is TRBV5-5; D gene unclear. V was shortened by 4 bases and J by 1 base, with 18 bases between the two germline ends. There are 18 residues in the CDR3. Germline V gives CDR1 SGHKS, CDR2 YYEKEE (reference sequence). The CDR3 DNA is TGTGCCAGCAGCCTCTCGGGTTACCCGGTATCTGGGGCCAACGTCCTGACTTTC. Residues: CASSLSGYPVSGANVLTF.

This rearrangement joins TRBV5-1 to TRBJ1-5; TRBD1 might be the D (6 bases). The germline V gene encodes CDR1 SGHRS and CDR2 YFSETQ. The germline V and J ends were trimmed by 4 bases and 6 bases, with 17 bases remaining between them. The CDR3 covers 15 residues. The CDR3 region has the DNA TGCGCCAGCAGCCTTAGGGGGGAGGGTGGTCAGCCCCAGCATTTT. Amino acid sequence: CASSLRGEGGQPQHF.

V usage is TRBV30 and J usage is TRBJ1-1; no clear D gene. Deletions cut 1 base from V and 0 bases from J, with 3 bases between. In germline, CDR1 is GTSNPN, CDR2 SVGIG (reference sequence). This CDR3 is 12 amino acids long. CDR3 protein: CAWSGVNTEAFF. The CDR3 bases are TGTGCCTGGAGTGGAGTGAACACTGAAGCTTTCTTT.

V gene TRBV2 combines with J gene TRBJ1-5, with 8 bases aligning to TRBD1. The CDR3 contains 15 residues. The V gene's germline CDR1 is SNHLY and CDR2 FYNNEI. The junction had 5 bases not matched to a gene; V was cut back by 6 bases and J by 1 base. This CDR3 reads CASRIDRGSNQPQHF. The CDR3, as DNA: TGTGCCAGCAGGATTGACAGGGGAAGCAATCAGCCCCAGCATTTT.

The chain couples TRBV4-1 to TRBJ2-2; unclear D gene. Germline CDR1 MGHRA, CDR2 YSYEKL. The CDR3 spans 14 residues. Between the trimmed V and J ends, which lost 1 base and 4 bases, there was a span of 7 bases. Written as DNA, the CDR3 is TGCGCCAGCAGCCAAGGGAGTCGCACCGGGGAGCTGTTTTTT. Residues: CASSQGSRTGELFF.